Presented here are 6 T cell receptor beta chains from one specimen sequenced in a study of T cell responses to AZD1222 COVID-19 vaccine. The protocol was immunoSEQ multiplex PCR, while the TCRdb copy is restricted to in-frame clones and leaves out a portion. This sample has roughly 120,000 clones, with about 87% found just once. This specimen consisted of peripheral blood, obtained 28 days after the second AZD1222 dose. The origin of the receptors is an adult who received the AZD1222 COVID-19 vaccine.

The chain combines TRBV6-2 or TRBV6-3 with TRBJ1-2; D uncertain. Trimming removed 2 bases at V and 4 bases at J, with 11 bases between. CDR1 is MNHEY, CDR2 SVGEGT, per germline. The CDR3 spans 14 residues. The CDR3 loop is CASSYGTGSYGYTF. The CDR3 bases are TGTGCCAGCAGTTACGGCACTGGAAGCTATGGCTACACCTTC.

Only a few counts were recorded for this clone. The chain links TRBV28 to TRBJ1-4; TRBD1 agrees at 7 bases. The germline CDR1 and CDR2 sequences are MDHEN and SYDVKM. V lost 2 bases and J lost 3; bases outside the gene matches: 12. CDR3 length: 18 residues. CDR3 loop: CASSLGTITGASNEKLFF. CDR3 nucleotide sequence: TGTGCCAGCAGTTTAGGGACCATCACAGGGGCGTCTAATGAAAAACTGTTTTTT.

V usage is TRBV6-5 and J usage is TRBJ1-1; D gene unclear. Germline CDR1 and CDR2: MNHEY and SVGAGI. CDR3 length equals 15 residues. V shed 2 bases and J shed 2 bases, with 12 bases lying between them. The CDR3 DNA is TGTGCCAGCAGTTACGATCGGGTCACTAACACTGAAGCTTTCTTT. Translation gives CASSYDRVTNTEAFF.

CDR3 in amino acids: CAIRQGATNEKLFF. CDR3 coding DNA: TGTGCCATCCGACAGGGGGCCACTAATGAAAAACTGTTTTTT. V gene TRBV28 combines with J gene TRBJ1-4, with 10 bases lining up with TRBD1. The length of the CDR3 is 14 residues. V shed 10 bases, J shed 2 bases, and the junction held 4 bases outside the gene matches. Germline V gives CDR1 MDHEN, CDR2 SYDVKM.

The chain uses TRBV18 and TRBJ1-2, with D unresolved. With 3 bases removed from V and 2 bases from J, the gap between germline ends came to 13 bases. Germline CDR1 is KGHSH and CDR2 is LQKENI. This CDR3 comprises 15 residues. The CDR3 sequence: CASSPPFTENYGYTF. The CDR3 bases are TGTGCCAGCTCACCTCCATTCACAGAGAACTATGGCTACACCTTC.

This chain links TRBV30 with TRBJ1-2; D perhaps matches TRBD1 (5 bases). The CDR3 covers 11 residues. The V end was cut by 7 bases, the J end by 8 bases, with 14 bases between. Germline CDR1 is GTSNPN and CDR2 is SVGIG (reference sequence). CDR3 in amino acids: CALRGPSGYTF. In nucleotides, the CDR3 is TGTGCCTTACGGGGCCCGTCGGGCTACACCTTC.